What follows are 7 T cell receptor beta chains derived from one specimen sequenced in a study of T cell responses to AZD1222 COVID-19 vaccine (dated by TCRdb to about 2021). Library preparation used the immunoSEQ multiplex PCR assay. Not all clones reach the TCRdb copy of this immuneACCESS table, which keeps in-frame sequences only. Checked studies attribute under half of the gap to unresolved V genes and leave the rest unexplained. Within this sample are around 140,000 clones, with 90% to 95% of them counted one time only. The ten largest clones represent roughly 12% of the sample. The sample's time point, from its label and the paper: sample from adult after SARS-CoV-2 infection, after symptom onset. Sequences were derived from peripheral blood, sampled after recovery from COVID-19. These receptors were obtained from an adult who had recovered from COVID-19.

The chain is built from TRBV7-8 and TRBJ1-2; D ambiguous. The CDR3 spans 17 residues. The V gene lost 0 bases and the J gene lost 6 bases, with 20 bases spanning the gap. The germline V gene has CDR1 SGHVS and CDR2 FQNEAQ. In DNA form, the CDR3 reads TGTGCCAGCAGCTTAGCAGCTGTGGACGGGAGGTTAGATGGCTACACCTTC. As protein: CASSLAAVDGRLDGYTF.

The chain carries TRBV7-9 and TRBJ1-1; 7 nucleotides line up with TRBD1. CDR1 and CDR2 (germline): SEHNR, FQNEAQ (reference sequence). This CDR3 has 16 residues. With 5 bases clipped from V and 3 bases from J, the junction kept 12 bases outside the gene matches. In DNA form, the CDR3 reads TGTGCCAGCAGCGTTGACAGGGCCCCCCTGGACACTGAAGCTTTCTTT. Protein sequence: CASSVDRAPLDTEAFF. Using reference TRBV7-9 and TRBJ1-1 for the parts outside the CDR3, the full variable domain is DTGVSQNPRHKITKRGQNVTFRCDPISEHNRLYWYRQTLGQGPEFLTYFQNEAQLEKSRLLSDRFSAERPKGSFSTLEIQRTEQGDSAMYLCASSVDRAPLDTEAFFGQGTRLTVV.

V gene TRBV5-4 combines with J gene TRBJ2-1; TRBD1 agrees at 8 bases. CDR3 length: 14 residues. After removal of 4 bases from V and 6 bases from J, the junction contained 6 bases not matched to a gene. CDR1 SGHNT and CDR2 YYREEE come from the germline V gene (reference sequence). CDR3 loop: CASSTRDRSNEQFF. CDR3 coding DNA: TGTGCCAGCAGCACCCGGGACAGGTCCAATGAGCAGTTCTTC.

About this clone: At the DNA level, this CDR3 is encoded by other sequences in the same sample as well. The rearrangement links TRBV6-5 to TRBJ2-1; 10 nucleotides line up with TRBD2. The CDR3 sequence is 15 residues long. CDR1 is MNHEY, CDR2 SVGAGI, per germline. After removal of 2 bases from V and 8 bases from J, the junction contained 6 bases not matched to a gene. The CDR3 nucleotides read TGTGCCAGCAGTTACGGAGCGGGAGGGCCCGATGAGCAGTTCTTC. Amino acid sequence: CASSYGAGGPDEQFF.

CDR3 bases: TGTGCCAGCAGCCAAGATGCGGGAACGGTTCAGTACTTC. Residues: CASSQDAGTVQYF. The V gene is TRBV3-1 (or the pseudogene TRBV3-2), the J gene TRBJ2-4; possible D gene TRBD2, 6 bases. The CDR3 runs 13 residues. Trimming removed 0 bases from V and 11 bases from J, with 11 bases in between. CDR1 and CDR2 from the germline V gene are LGHDT and YNNKEL (reference sequence).

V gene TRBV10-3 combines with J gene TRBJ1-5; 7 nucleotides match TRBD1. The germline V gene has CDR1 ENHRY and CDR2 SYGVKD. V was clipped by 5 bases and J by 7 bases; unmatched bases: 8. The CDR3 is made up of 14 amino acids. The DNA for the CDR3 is TGTGCCATCAGTAGTACAGGGGCAGGGCAGCCCCAGCATTTT. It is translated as CAISSTGAGQPQHF.

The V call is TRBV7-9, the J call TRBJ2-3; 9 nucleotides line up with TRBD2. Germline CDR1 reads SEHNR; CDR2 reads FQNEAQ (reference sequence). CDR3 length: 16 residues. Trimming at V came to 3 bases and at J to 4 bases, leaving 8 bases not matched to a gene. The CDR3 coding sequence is TGTGCCAGCAGCTTGAATAGCGGGAGTCTTGCAGATACGCAGTATTTT. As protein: CASSLNSGSLADTQYF.